These 9 T cell receptor beta chains were sequenced from one sample in a study of blood T cell repertoires in COVID-19. Using immunoSEQ multiplex PCR, the repertoire was profiled, and TCRdb retains in-frame clones only, with some absent. The repertoire holds 150,000 to 200,000 clones, with about 81% as singletons. Sample: peripheral blood. The origin of the receptors is a woman in her sixties with COVID-19, enrolled during active disease.

On this clone: A read error may account for a junction end that differs from germline. V usage is TRBV7-7 and J usage is TRBJ1-4, with 9 bases lining up with TRBD1. Germline loops: CDR1 SSHAT, CDR2 FNYEAQ (reference sequence). This CDR3 has 15 amino acids. The CDR3 nucleotides are TGTGCTAGCAGCCCGGGACAGGGAAGAGGTGAAAAACTGTTTTTT. Residues: CASSPGQGRGEKLFF.

This chain links TRBV19 with TRBJ1-2; no clear D gene. Trimming removed 5 bases at V and 0 bases at J, with 10 bases between. This CDR3 contains 14 residues. The V gene's germline CDR1 is LNHDA and CDR2 SQIVND (reference sequence). The CDR3 DNA reads as TGTGCCAGTAGTCCGACAATGACTAACTATGGCTACACCTTC. It yields the protein CASSPTMTNYGYTF.

This chain links TRBV7-2 with TRBJ2-3; 10 positions agree with TRBD2. Per the germline V gene, CDR1 is SGHTA and CDR2 is FQGNSA. This CDR3 is 14 amino acids long. Germline trimming cut 5 bases from V and 10 bases from J; bases unmatched to any gene: 9. The CDR3 protein is CASSPRWTSGAQYF. The CDR3 DNA follows: TGTGCCAGCAGCCCCCGCTGGACTAGCGGTGCGCAGTATTTT.

The V gene is TRBV11-2, the J gene TRBJ2-2; 8 bases match TRBD2. J gave up 5 bases and V 5 bases, and 7 bases lay outside the gene matches. This CDR3 has 15 amino acids. Germline-derived CDR1 and CDR2 are SGHAT and FQNNGV. CDR3 loop: CASSPGGARTGELFF. The DNA of the CDR3 is TGTGCCAGCAGCCCGGGGGGGGCTAGGACCGGGGAGCTGTTTTTT.

The J gene is TRBJ2-2, the V gene TRBV7-2; no reliable D call. CDR3 length: 15 residues. Germline assignment: CDR1 SGHTA and CDR2 FQGNSA. Trimming removed 2 bases from V and 3 bases from J, with 10 bases in between. CDR3 in DNA: TGTGCCAGCAGCTTATCTAGTCCTTACACCGGGGAGCTGTTTTTT. Protein sequence: CASSLSSPYTGELFF.

This chain connects TRBV5-1 to TRBJ2-4; the D gene is possibly TRBD2 (5 bases). Per the germline V gene, CDR1 is SGHRS and CDR2 is YFSETQ. V shed 4 bases and J shed 3 bases, with 17 bases lying between them. The CDR3 sequence is 16 residues long. CDR3 sequence reads: CASSPGDPLLKNIQYF. The CDR3 DNA reads TGCGCCAGCAGCCCCGGGGATCCCCTCCTCAAAAACATTCAGTACTTC.

The chain carries TRBV6-2 or TRBV6-3 and TRBJ2-7; the match to TRBD2 covers 9 bases. There are 16 residues in the CDR3. The V and J ends lost 2 bases and 2 bases, in that order; junction bases with no gene match: 7. Germline lookup yields CDR1 MNHEY and CDR2 SVGEGT. CDR3 region: CASSYGGGEIPYEQYF. Written as DNA, the CDR3 is TGTGCCAGCAGTTACGGCGGGGGGGAGATCCCCTACGAGCAGTACTTC.

The chain joins TRBV28 to TRBJ1-2; the D is unclear. The germline gives CDR1 MDHEN, CDR2 SYDVKM. The V end was cut by 8 bases, the J end by 2 bases, with 9 bases between. This CDR3 is 12 amino acids long. The CDR3 loop is CASLRENYGYTF. CDR3 in DNA: TGTGCCAGCCTCCGGGAGAACTATGGCTACACCTTC.

The V and J genes are TRBV7-2 and TRBJ2-5, with 7 bases fitting TRBD2. The CDR3 runs 15 residues. V shed 6 bases and J 5 bases; nucleotides not matched to a gene: 12. Germline assignment: CDR1 SGHTA and CDR2 FQGNSA. The CDR3 nucleotides are TGTGCCAGCAGTCCCAGCGGGAAAGTAGGGGAGACCCAGTACTTC. Its translation: CASSPSGKVGETQYF. Drawing the rest from reference TRBV7-2 and TRBJ2-5, the complete variable domain is GAGVSQSPSNKVTEKGKDVELRCDPISGHTALYWYRQSLGQGLEFLIYFQGNSAPDKSGLPSDRFSAERTGGSVSTLTIQRTQQEDSAVYLCASSPSGKVGETQYFGPGTRLLVL.